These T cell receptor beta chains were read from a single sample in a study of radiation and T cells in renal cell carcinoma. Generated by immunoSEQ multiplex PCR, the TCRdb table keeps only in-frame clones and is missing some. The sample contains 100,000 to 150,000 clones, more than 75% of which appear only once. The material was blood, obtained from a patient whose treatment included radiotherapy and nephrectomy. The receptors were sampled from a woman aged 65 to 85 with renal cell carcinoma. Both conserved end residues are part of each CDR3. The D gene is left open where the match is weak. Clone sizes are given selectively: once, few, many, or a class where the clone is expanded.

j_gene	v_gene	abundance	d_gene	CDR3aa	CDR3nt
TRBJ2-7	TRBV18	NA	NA	CASSGVYEQYF	TGTGCCAGCTCGGGGGTATACGAGCAGTACTTC
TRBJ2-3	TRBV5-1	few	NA	CASSLVPADTQYF	TGCGCCAGCAGCCTCGTCCCGGCAGATACGCAGTATTTT
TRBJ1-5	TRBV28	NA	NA	CASSRPPGGQPQHF	TGTGCCAGCAGCCGCCCGCCAGGCGGGCAGCCCCAGCATTTT
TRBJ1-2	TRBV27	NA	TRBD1	CASRSLRTGGYGYTF	TGTGCCAGCCGCAGTTTGCGAACAGGGGGCTATGGCTACACCTTC
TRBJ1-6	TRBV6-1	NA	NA	CASSPGGTVLSPLHF	TGTGCCAGCAGCCCGGGCGGGACGGTTCTCTCACCCCTCCACTTT
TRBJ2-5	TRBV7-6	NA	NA	CASSLAFETQYF	TGTGCCAGCAGCTTAGCCTTTGAGACCCAGTACTTC
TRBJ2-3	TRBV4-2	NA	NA	CASSRQMTRVGDTQYF	TGTGCCAGCAGCCGACAGATGACCAGGGTGGGAGATACGCAGTATTTT
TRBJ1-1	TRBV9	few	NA	CASSRAGLGNTEAFF	TGTGCCAGCAGCCGGGCCGGATTAGGGAACACTGAAGCTTTCTTT
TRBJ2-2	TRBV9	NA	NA	CASSVVFDTGELFF	TGTGCCAGCAGCGTAGTGTTTGACACCGGGGAGCTGTTTTTT
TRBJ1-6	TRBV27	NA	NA	CASSLYQGTTYNSPLHF	TGTGCCAGCAGTTTATATCAGGGGACTACATATAATTCACCCCTCCACTTT
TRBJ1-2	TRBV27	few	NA	CASRPAGWGRDYGYTF	TGTGCCAGCAGGCCCGCTGGATGGGGGAGGGACTATGGCTACACCTTC
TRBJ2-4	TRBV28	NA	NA	CASSFLSILAKNIQYF	TGTGCCAGCAGTTTTCTGAGTATTCTAGCCAAAAACATTCAGTACTTC
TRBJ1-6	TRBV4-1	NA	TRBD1	CASSQGQGAGSPLHF	TGCGCCAGCAGCCAGGGACAGGGGGCAGGTTCACCCCTCCACTTT
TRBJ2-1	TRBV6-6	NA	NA	CASSYSNPQGGFEQFF	TGTGCCAGCAGTTACTCGAACCCGCAGGGGGGCTTTGAGCAGTTCTTC
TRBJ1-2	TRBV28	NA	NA	CASTLGRGDRGYTF	TGTGCCAGCACACTCGGCAGGGGAGATCGAGGCTACACCTTC
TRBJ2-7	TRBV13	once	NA	CASSLRRVTVRPYEQYF	TGTGCCAGCAGCTTACGGAGGGTGACAGTTAGACCCTACGAGCAGTACTTC
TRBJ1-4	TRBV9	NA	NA	CASSVEVSRVEKLFF	TGTGCCAGCAGCGTAGAGGTCAGCCGGGTGGAAAAACTGTTTTTT